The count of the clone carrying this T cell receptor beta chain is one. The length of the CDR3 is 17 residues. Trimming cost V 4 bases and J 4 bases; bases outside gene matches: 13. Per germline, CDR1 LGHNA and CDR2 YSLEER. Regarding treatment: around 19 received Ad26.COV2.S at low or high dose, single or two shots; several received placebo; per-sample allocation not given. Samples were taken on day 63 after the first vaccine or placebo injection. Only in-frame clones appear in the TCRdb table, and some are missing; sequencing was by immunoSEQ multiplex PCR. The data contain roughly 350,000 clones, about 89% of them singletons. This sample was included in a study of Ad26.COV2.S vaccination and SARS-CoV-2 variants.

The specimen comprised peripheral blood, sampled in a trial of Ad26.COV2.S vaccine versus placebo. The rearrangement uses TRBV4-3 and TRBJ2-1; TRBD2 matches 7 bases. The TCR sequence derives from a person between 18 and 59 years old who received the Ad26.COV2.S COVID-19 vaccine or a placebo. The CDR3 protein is CASSRGRDGEGYNEQFF. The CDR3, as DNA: TGCGCCAGCAGCCGAGGGAGGGATGGGGAAGGGTACAATGAGCAGTTCTTC.